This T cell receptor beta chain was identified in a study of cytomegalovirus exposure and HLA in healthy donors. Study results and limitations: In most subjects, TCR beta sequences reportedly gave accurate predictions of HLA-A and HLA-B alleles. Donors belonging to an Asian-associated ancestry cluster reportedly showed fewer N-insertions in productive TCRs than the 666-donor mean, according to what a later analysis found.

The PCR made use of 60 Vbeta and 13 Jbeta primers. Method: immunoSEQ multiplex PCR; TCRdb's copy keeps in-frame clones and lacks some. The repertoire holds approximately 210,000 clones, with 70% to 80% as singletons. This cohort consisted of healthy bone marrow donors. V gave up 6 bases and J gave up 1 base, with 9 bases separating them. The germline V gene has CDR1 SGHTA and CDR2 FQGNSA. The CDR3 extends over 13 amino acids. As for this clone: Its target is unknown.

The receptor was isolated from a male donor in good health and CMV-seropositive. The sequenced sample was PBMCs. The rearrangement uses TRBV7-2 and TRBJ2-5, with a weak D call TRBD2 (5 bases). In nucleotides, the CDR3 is TGTGCCAGCAGTCTCAGCGGCCAAGAGACCCAGTACTTC. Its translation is CASSLSGQETQYF.